This T cell receptor beta chain was sequenced during a study of OX40 agonist ivuxolimab in advanced cancers. At the level of the study: Checkpoint inhibitors had been given previously to under 50% of patients.

Some clones are missing from TCRdb's copy, which holds only in-frame ones; the method was immunoSEQ multiplex PCR. The sample has some 77,000 clones, 85% to 90% seen once. V was shortened by 5 bases and J by 3 bases, with 10 bases between the two germline ends. Germline CDR1 and CDR2: LNHDA and SQIVND (reference sequence). There are 13 residues in the CDR3. The source is an adult with an advanced solid tumor such as melanoma, head and neck, liver or kidney cancer. The chain joins TRBV19 to TRBJ1-2; no definite D call. The source was CD4+ or CD8+ T cells sorted from blood, collected in a trial of the OX40 agonist ivuxolimab. The chain's CDR3 is CASSQVGHYGYTF. The CDR3 nucleotides read TGTGCCAGTAGTCAGGTCGGACACTATGGCTACACCTTC.